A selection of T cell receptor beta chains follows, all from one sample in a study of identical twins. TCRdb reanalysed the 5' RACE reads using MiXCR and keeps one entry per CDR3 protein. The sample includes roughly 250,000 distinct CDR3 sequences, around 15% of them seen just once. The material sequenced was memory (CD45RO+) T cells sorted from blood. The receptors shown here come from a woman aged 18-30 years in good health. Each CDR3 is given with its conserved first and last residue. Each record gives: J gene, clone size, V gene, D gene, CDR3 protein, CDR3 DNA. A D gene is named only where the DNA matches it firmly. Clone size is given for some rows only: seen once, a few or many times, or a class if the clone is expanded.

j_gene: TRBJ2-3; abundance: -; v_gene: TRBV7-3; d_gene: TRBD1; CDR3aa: CASSRTGGPDTQYF; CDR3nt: TGTGCCAGCAGCCGGACAGGGGGCCCAGATACGCAGTATTTT
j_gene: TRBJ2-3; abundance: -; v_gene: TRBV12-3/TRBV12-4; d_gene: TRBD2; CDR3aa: CASSWDYQETQYF; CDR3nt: TGTGCCAGCAGTTGGGACTATCAGGAGACGCAGTATTTT
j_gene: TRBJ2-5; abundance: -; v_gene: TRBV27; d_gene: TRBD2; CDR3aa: CASSLYRAGEQETQYF; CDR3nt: TGTGCCAGCAGTCTGTATCGAGCGGGGGAACAAGAGACCCAGTACTTC
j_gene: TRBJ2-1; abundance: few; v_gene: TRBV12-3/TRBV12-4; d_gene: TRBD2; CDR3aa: CASRLAGGPYEQFF; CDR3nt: TGTGCCAGCAGGTTAGCGGGGGGGCCGTATGAGCAGTTCTTC
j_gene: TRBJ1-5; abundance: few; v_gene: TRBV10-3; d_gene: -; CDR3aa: CAISDGQGNNQPQHF; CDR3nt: TGTGCCATCAGTGACGGCCAGGGCAACAATCAGCCCCAGCATTTT
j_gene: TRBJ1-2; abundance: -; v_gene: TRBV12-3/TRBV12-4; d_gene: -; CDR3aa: CASSFWGKVGYTF; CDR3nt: TGTGCCAGCAGTTTTTGGGGAAAAGTGGGCTACACCTTC
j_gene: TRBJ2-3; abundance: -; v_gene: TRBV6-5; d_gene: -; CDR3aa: CASSSALRGRVADTQYF; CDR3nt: TGTGCCAGCAGTTCTGCCCTTCGGGGTAGGGTGGCAGATACGCAGTATTTT
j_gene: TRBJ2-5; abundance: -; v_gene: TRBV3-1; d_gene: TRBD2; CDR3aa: CASSQGLAGRETQYF; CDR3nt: TGTGCCAGCAGCCAGGGACTAGCAGGTAGAGAGACCCAGTACTTC
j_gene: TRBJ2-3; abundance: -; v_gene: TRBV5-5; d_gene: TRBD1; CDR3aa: CASLQGTDTQYF; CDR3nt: TGTGCCAGCCTACAGGGGACAGATACGCAGTATTTT
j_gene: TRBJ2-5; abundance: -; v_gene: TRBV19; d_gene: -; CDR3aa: CATSRSSFETQYF; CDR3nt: TGTGCCACCAGCAGGTCCAGCTTCGAGACCCAGTACTTC
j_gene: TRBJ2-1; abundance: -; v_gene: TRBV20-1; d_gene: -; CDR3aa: CSARGTWRGSYNEQFF; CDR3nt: TGCAGTGCTAGAGGTACCTGGCGGGGATCCTACAATGAGCAGTTCTTC
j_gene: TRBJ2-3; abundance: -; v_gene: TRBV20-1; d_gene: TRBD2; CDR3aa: CSAIASGGVTDTQYF; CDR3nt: TGCAGTGCTATTGCTAGCGGGGGGGTCACAGATACGCAGTATTTT
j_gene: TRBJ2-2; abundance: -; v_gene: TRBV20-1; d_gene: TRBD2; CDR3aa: CSARDLAGRPHTGELFF; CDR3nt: TGCAGTGCTAGAGATTTAGCGGGACGCCCTCACACCGGGGAGCTGTTTTTT
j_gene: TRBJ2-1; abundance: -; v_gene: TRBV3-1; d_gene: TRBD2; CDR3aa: CASSQEREVYNEQFF; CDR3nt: TGTGCCAGCAGCCAAGAACGGGAGGTCTACAATGAGCAGTTCTTC
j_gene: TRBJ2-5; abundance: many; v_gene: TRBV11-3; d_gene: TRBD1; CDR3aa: CASSSMDRGGETQYF; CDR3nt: TGTGCCAGCAGCTCTATGGACAGGGGAGGGGAGACCCAGTACTTC
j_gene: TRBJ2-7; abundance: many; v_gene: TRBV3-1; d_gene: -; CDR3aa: CASSQDLNPLFEQYF; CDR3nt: TGTGCCAGCAGCCAAGATCTGAACCCTCTCTTCGAGCAGTACTTC
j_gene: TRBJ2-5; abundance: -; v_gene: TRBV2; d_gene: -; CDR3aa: CASRLRVETQYF; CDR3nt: TGTGCCAGCAGGCTTAGAGTAGAGACCCAGTACTTC
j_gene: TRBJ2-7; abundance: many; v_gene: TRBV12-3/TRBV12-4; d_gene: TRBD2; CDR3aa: CASSFRGSGAEQYF; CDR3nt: TGTGCCAGCAGTTTTCGGGGAAGCGGGGCCGAGCAGTACTTC
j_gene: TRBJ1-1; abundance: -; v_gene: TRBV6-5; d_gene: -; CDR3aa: CASSYGIRTNTEAFF; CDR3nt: TGTGCCAGCAGTTACGGGATCCGGACTAACACTGAAGCTTTCTTT
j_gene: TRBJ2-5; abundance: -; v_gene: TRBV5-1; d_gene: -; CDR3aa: CASSLAPGRKETQYF; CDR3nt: TGCGCCAGCAGCTTGGCTCCCGGGCGAAAAGAGACCCAGTACTTC
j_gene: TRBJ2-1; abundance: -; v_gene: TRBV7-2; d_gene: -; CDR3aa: CASSQAVNSYNEQFF; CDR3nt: TGTGCCAGCAGCCAAGCGGTCAACTCCTACAATGAGCAGTTCTTC
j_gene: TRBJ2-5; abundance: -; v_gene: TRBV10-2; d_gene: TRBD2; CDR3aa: CASSESLAGETQYF; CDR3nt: TGCGCCAGCAGTGAGTCACTAGCGGGAGAGACCCAGTACTTC
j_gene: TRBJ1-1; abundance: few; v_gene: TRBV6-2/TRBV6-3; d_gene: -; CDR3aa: CASSSTGDTEAFF; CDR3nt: TGTGCCAGCAGCTCCACCGGGGACACTGAAGCTTTCTTT
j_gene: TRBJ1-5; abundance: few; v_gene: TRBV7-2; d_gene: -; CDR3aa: CASSLLSGQPQHF; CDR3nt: TGTGCCAGCAGCTTATTATCAGGTCAGCCCCAGCATTTT
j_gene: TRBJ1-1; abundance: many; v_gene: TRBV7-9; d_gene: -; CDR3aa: CASSLRRDTEAFF; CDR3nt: TGTGCCAGCAGCTTGAGGCGGGACACTGAAGCTTTCTTT
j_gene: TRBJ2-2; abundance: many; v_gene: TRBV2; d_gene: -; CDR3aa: CAITRDDYGELFF; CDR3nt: TGTGCCATTACCAGGGATGATTACGGGGAGCTGTTTTTT
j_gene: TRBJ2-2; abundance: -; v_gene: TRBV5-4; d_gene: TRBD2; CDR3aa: CASSRTSGGRPGELFF; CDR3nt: TGTGCCAGCAGCCGCACTAGCGGGGGGCGACCCGGGGAGCTGTTTTTT
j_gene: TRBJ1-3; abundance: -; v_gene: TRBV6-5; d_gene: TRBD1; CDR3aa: CASSWDRISGNTIYF; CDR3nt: TGTGCCAGCAGTTGGGACAGGATCTCTGGAAACACCATATATTTT
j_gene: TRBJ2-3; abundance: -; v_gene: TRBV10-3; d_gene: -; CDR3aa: CAISVGGSGTDTQYF; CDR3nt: TGTGCCATCAGTGTCGGTGGGTCGGGCACAGATACGCAGTATTTT
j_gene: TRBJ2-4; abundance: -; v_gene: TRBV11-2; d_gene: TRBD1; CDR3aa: CASSPTPGQGLLAKNIQYF; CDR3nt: TGTGCCAGCAGCCCAACACCGGGACAGGGACTGTTAGCCAAAAACATTCAGTACTTC
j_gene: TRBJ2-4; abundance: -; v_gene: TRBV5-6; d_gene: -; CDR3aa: CASSLLLTSLAKNIQYF; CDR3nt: TGTGCCAGCAGCTTGCTCTTGACAAGTCTAGCCAAAAACATTCAGTACTTC
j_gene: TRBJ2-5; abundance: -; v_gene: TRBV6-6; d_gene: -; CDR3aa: CASSPKSLGTQYF; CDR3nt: TGTGCCAGCAGTCCAAAGTCTCTAGGGACCCAGTACTTC
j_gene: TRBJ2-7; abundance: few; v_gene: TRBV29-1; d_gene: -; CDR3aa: CSSVEGYEQYF; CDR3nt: TGCAGCTCCGTAGAGGGTTACGAGCAGTACTTC
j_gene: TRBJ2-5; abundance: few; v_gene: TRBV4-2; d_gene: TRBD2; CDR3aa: CASSHPNPGAGGATQYF; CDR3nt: TGTGCCAGCAGCCACCCCAATCCCGGAGCGGGGGGGGCGACCCAGTACTTC
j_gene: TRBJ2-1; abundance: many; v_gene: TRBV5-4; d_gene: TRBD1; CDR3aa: CASSLGALGQGYPRGSYNEQFF; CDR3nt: TGTGCCAGCAGCTTGGGCGCCTTGGGACAGGGCTACCCCCGGGGCTCCTACAATGAGCAGTTCTTC
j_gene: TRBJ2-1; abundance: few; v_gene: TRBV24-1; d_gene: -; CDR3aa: CATSDKGNTRSNEQFF; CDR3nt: TGTGCCACCAGTGATAAAGGTAACACCCGATCCAATGAGCAGTTCTTC
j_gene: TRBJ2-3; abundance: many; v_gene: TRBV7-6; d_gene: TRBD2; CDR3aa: CASSPREATQYF; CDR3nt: TGTGCCAGCAGCCCCCGGGAGGCTACGCAGTATTTT
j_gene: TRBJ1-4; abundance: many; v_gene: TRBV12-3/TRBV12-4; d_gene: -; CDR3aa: CASSPIGRGEKLFF; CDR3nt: TGTGCCAGCAGTCCTATAGGACGGGGGGAAAAACTGTTTTTT
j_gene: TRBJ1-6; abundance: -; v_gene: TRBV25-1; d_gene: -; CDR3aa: CASSGSGSDNSPLHF; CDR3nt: TGTGCCAGCAGTGGATCAGGGTCAGATAATTCACCCCTCCACTTT
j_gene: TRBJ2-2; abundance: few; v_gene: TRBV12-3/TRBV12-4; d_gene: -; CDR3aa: CASSLAGLTNTGELFF; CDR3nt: TGTGCCAGCAGTTTAGCGGGGCTAACGAACACCGGGGAGCTGTTTTTT
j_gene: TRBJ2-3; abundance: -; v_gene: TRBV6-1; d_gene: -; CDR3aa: CASRGDPDTQYF; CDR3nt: TGTGCCAGCCGGGGCGATCCAGATACGCAGTATTTT
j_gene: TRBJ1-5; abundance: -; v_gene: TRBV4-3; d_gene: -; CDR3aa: CASSQEWQGPFQPQHF; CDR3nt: TGCGCCAGCAGCCAAGAGTGGCAGGGGCCGTTTCAGCCCCAGCATTTT
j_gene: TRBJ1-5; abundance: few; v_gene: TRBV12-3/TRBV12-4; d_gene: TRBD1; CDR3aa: CASSRGTGVQPQHF; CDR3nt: TGTGCCAGCAGCCGTGGGACAGGGGTTCAGCCCCAGCATTTT
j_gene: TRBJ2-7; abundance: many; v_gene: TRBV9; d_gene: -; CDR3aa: CASSVVADVAGEQYF; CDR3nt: TGTGCCAGCAGCGTAGTAGCGGACGTTGCTGGCGAGCAGTACTTC
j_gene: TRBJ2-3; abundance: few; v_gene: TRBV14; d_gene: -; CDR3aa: CASSPWGRSDTQYF; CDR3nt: TGTGCCAGCAGCCCTTGGGGGAGATCGGATACGCAGTATTTT